These T cell receptor beta chains were read from a single sample in a study of cytomegalovirus exposure and HLA in healthy donors. Some clones are missing from TCRdb's copy, which holds only in-frame ones; the method was immunoSEQ multiplex PCR. The sample shows roughly 56,000 clones, roughly 90% of them seen only once. What was sequenced was PBMCs. The receptors derive from a woman aged 25 to 45 in good health and CMV-seronegative. Each CDR3 is given with its conserved first and last residue. The D gene is left open where the match is weak.

v_gene: TRBV28; len: 12; d_gene: .; CDR3aa: CAGRGAGETQYF
v_gene: TRBV7-9; len: 14; d_gene: TRBD2; CDR3aa: CASSLLAGAETQYF
v_gene: TRBV25-1; len: 15; d_gene: TRBD2; CDR3aa: CATLLAVYATGELFF
v_gene: TRBV10-3; len: 14; d_gene: .; CDR3aa: CAISAKEAGQPQHF
v_gene: TRBV6-5; len: 12; d_gene: .; CDR3aa: CASRGTPETQYF
v_gene: TRBV2; len: 17; d_gene: .; CDR3aa: CASSEGGGDSGANVLTF
v_gene: TRBV5-3; len: 16; d_gene: TRBD2; CDR3aa: CARSCPGTRIPNEQFF
v_gene: TRBV9; len: 17; d_gene: TRBD2; CDR3aa: CASFPSGRALDTGELFF
v_gene: TRBV29-1; len: 14; d_gene: TRBD2; CDR3aa: CSVQSGEGRRQQGF
v_gene: TRBV7-2; len: 14; d_gene: TRBD2; CDR3aa: CASSASGRVDTQYF
v_gene: TRBV5-4; len: 14; d_gene: .; CDR3aa: CASSLEGDGTEAFF
v_gene: TRBV11-2; len: 17; d_gene: TRBD2; CDR3aa: CASSLAGLESNTGELFF
v_gene: TRBV7-3; len: 17; d_gene: TRBD2; CDR3aa: CASSPGLAGARGNEQFF
v_gene: TRBV7-8; len: 13; d_gene: .; CDR3aa: CASSDLVGHIQYF
v_gene: TRBV11-2; len: 16; d_gene: TRBD2; CDR3aa: CASLAGGPGWVNEQFF
v_gene: TRBV30; len: 13; d_gene: .; CDR3aa: CAWTETRAGELFF
v_gene: TRBV6-6; len: 15; d_gene: .; CDR3aa: CASSYELAGHYGYTF
v_gene: TRBV29-1; len: 14; d_gene: .; CDR3aa: CSVVPQHTPDTQYF
v_gene: TRBV7-6; len: 17; d_gene: .; CDR3aa: CASSPDPGSRSNQPQHF
v_gene: TRBV7-8; len: 13; d_gene: TRBD1; CDR3aa: CASSTGGWDTIYF
v_gene: TRBV29-1; len: 13; d_gene: TRBD1; CDR3aa: CSATGQGNTEAFF
v_gene: TRBV2; len: 16; d_gene: .; CDR3aa: CASSELSFSVREKLFF
v_gene: TRBV18; len: 14; d_gene: .; CDR3aa: CASSPAILNYGYTF
v_gene: TRBV5-1; len: 15; d_gene: TRBD1; CDR3aa: CASSFQGQDQETQYF
v_gene: TRBV7-9; len: 13; d_gene: .; CDR3aa: CASSRGSNQPQHF
v_gene: TRBV5-5; len: 13; d_gene: .; CDR3aa: CASSTREPYEQYF
v_gene: TRBV11-1; len: 11; d_gene: .; CDR3aa: CASSRGYGYTF
v_gene: TRBV19; len: 15; d_gene: TRBD1; CDR3aa: CASSTTGARGNTIYF
v_gene: TRBV2; len: 12; d_gene: .; CDR3aa: CASSRQGHGYTF
v_gene: TRBV1; len: 15; d_gene: .; CDR3aa: CTSICIAGGSETQYF
v_gene: TRBV7-9; len: 14; d_gene: TRBD1; CDR3aa: CASSDPGGRDEQYF
v_gene: TRBV4-2; len: 13; d_gene: TRBD1; CDR3aa: CASSLGQGPEAFF
v_gene: TRBV6-5; len: 15; d_gene: .; CDR3aa: CASSPRQRANEKLFF